This TCR beta chain was retrieved from a study of cytomegalovirus exposure and HLA in healthy donors. General study findings and limits: Later genetic work tied a missense DCLRE1C variant to beta-chain V and J trimming.

PCR primers comprised 60 Vbeta and 13 Jbeta primers. Sequenced by immunoSEQ multiplex PCR; TCRdb stores in-frame clones only, minus some. Of 100,000 to 150,000 clones listed, about a sixth are singletons. Germline V gene data show CDR1 as SNHLY and CDR2 as FYNNEI. Germline trimming cut 6 bases from V and 4 bases from J; bases unmatched to any gene: 9. The CDR3 covers 15 residues. A few counts support this clone. Its antigen is still unknown. The J gene is TRBJ1-5, the V gene TRBV2, with 7 bases aligning to TRBD1. This clonotype was sampled from a female donor in good health and CMV-seropositive. The specimen was PBMCs. The CDR3 reads CASRARDRRNQPQHF. CDR3 bases: TGTGCCAGCAGAGCCCGGGACAGAAGAAATCAGCCCCAGCATTTT.